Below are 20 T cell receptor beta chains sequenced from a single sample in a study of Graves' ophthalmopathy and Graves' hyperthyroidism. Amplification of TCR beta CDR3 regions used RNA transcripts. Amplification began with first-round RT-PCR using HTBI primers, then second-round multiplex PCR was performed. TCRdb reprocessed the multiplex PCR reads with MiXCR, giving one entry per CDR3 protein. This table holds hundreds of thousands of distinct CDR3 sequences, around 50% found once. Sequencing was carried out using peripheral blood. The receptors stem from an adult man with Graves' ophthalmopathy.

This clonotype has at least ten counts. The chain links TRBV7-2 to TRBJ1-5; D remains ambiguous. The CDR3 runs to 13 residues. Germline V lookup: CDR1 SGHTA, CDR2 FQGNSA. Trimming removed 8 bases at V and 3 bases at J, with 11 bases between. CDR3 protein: CASGPAVNQPQHF. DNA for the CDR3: TGTGCCAGCGGCCCAGCGGTCAATCAGCCCCAGCATTTT. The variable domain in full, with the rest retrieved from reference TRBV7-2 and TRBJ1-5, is GAGVSQSPSNKVTEKGKDVELRCDPISGHTALYWYRQSLGQGLEFLIYFQGNSAPDKSGLPSDRFSAERTGGSVSTLTIQRTQQEDSAVYLCASGPAVNQPQHFGDGTRLSIL.

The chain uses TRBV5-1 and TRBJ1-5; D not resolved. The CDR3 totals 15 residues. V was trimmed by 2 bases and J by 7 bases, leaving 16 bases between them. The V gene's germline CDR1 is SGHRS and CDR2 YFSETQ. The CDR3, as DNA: TGCGCCAGCAGCTTAACGGGGAATAATGTGCAGCCCCAGCATTTT. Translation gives CASSLTGNNVQPQHF. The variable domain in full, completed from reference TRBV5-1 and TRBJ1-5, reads KAGVTQTPRYLIKTRGQQVTLSCSPISGHRSVSWYQQTPGQGLQFLFEYFSETQRNKGNFPGRFSGRQFSNSRSEMNVSTLELGDSALYLCASSLTGNNVQPQHFGDGTRLSIL.

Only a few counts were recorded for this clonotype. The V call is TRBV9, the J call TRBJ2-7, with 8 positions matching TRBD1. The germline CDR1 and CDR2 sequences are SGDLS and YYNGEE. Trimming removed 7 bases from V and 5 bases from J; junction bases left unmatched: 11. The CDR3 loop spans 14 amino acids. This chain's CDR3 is CASSPRQGPDEQYF. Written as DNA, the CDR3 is TGTGCCAGCTCACCTCGACAGGGGCCGGACGAGCAGTACTTC.

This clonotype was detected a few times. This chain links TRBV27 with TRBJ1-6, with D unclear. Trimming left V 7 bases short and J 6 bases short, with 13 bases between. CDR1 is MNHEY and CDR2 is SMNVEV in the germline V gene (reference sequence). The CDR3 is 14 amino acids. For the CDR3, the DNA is TGTGCCAGCAAACGGTCCTTGACTAATTCACCCCTCCACTTT. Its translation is CASKRSLTNSPLHF.

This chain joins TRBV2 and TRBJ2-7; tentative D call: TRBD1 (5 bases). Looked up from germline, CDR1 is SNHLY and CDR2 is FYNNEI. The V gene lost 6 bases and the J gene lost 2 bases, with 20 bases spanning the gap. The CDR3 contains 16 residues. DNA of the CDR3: TGTGCCAGCAGCTTAGAAGGGGCAGTAGGGACCTACGAGCAGTACTTC. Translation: CASSLEGAVGTYEQYF.

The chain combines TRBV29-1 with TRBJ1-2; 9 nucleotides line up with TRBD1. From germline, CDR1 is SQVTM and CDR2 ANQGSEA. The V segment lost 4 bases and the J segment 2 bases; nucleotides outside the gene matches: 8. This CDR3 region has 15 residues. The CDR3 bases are TGCAGCGTTGCTAGAAGGGACAGGGAAAACTATGGCTACACCTTC. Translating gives CSVARRDRENYGYTF.

The CDR3, as DNA: TGTGCCATCAGTCCGGCCAGGGACGCGGCCGAAGCTTTCTTT. It is translated as CAISPARDAAEAFF. This chain uses TRBV10-3 with TRBJ1-1; D possibly corresponds to TRBD1 (5 bases). The CDR3 runs 14 residues. The V end was cut by 5 bases, the J end by 8 bases, with 18 bases between. Germline lookup yields CDR1 ENHRY and CDR2 SYGVKD.

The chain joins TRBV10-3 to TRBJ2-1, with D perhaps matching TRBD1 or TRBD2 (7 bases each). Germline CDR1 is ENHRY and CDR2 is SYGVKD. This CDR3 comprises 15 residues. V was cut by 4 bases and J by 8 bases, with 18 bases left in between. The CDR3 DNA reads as TGTGCCATCAGTGCCACTCTTCAGGGGGGGGATGAGCAGTTCTTC. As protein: CAISATLQGGDEQFF.

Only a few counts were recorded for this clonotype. CDR3 nucleotides: TGTGCCACCAGTGATCCAGACAGGGTAGAGACCCAGTACTTC. Protein sequence: CATSDPDRVETQYF. The chain uses TRBV24-1 and TRBJ2-5; TRBD1 aligns across 7 bases. The germline CDR1 and CDR2 sequences are KGHDR and SFDVKD. The CDR3 spans 14 residues. V trimming: 3 bases; J trimming: 4 bases; junction bases outside the gene matches: 4.

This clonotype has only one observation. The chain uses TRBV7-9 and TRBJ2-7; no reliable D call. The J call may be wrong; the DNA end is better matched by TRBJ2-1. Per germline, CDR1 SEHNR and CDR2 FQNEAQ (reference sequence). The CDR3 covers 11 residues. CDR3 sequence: CASSSPHVQFF. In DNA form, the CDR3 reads TGTGCCAGCAGCTCCCCGCACGTGCAGTTCTTC.

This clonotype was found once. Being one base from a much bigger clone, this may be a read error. The CDR3 here is CASSEGNNYGYTF. DNA for the CDR3: TGCGCCAGCAGTGAGGGCAATAACTATGGCTACACCTTC. This rearrangement joins TRBV10-2 to TRBJ1-2; D remains unclear. Germline V CDR1 and CDR2: WSHSY, SAAADI. V was cut by 2 bases and J by 1 base, with 5 bases left in between. The CDR3 runs to 13 residues.

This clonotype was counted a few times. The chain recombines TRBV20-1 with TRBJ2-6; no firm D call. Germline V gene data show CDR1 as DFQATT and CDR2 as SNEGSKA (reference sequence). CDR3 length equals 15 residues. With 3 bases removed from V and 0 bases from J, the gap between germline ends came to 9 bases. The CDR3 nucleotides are TGCAGTGCTAGCCCCCTATTCTCTGGGGCCAACGTCCTGACTTTC. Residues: CSASPLFSGANVLTF.

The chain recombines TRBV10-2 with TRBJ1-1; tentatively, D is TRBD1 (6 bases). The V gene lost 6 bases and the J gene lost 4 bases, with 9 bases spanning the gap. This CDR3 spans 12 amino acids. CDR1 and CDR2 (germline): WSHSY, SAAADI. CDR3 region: CASSPGATEAFF. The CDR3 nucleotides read TGCGCCAGCAGCCCGGGGGCCACTGAAGCTTTCTTT.

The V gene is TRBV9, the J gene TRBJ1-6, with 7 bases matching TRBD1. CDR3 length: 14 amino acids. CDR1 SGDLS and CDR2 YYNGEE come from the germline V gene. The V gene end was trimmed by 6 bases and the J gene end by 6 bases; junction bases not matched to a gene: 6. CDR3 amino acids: CASTGGGGNSPLHF. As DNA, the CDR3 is TGTGCCAGCACCGGAGGGGGCGGTAATTCACCCCTCCACTTT.

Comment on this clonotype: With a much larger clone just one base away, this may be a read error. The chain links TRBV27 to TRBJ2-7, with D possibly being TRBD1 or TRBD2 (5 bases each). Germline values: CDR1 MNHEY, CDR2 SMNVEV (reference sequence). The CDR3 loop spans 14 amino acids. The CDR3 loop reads CVSSLGVSVHEQYF. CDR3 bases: TGTGTCAGCAGTTTAGGGGTTAGCGTCCACGAGCAGTACTTC.

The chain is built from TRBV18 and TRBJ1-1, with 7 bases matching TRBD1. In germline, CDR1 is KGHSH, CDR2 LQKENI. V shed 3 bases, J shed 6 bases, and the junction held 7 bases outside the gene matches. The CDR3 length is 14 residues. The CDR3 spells CASSPSDRAPEAFF. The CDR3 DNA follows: TGTGCCAGCTCACCCTCTGACAGGGCTCCTGAAGCTTTCTTT.

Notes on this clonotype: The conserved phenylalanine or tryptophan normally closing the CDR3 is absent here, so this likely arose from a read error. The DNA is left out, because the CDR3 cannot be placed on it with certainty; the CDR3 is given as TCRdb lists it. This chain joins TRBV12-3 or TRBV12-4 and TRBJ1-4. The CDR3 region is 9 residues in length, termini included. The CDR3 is CASSPGTSV.

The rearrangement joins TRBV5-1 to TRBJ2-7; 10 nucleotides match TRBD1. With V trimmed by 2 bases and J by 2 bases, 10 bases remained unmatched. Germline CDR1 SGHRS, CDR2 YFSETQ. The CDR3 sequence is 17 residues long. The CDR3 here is CASSLQGQGDAPYEQYF. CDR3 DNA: TGCGCCAGCAGCTTACAAGGACAGGGGGATGCACCCTACGAGCAGTACTTC. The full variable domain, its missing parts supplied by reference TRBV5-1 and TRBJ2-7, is KAGVTQTPRYLIKTRGQQVTLSCSPISGHRSVSWYQQTPGQGLQFLFEYFSETQRNKGNFPGRFSGRQFSNSRSEMNVSTLELGDSALYLCASSLQGQGDAPYEQYFGPGTRLTVT.

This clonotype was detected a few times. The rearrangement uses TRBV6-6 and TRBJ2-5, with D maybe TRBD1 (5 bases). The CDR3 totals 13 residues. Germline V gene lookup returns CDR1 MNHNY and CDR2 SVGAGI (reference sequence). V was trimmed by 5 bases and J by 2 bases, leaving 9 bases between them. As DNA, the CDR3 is TGTGCCAGCAGTACACAGGTGCAAGAGACCCAGTACTTC. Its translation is CASSTQVQETQYF.

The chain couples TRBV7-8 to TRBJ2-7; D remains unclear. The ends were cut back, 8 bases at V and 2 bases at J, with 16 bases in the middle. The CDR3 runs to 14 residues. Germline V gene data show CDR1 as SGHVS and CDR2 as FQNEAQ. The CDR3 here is CASSLWGWAYEQYF. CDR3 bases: TGTGCCAGCTCCCTCTGGGGTTGGGCCTACGAGCAGTACTTC.